The 18 T cell receptor beta chains below were found in one sample sequenced in a study of metastatic and nonmetastatic thyroid tumors. Nobody among the patients had been given any treatment before thyroid surgery. TCRdb re-called the PCR reads via MiXCR. The sample contains over 10,000 clones, roughly a quarter of which appear only once. What was sequenced was tumor tissue. The receptors were gathered from a female donor with papillary thyroid cancer or a benign thyroid nodule (not recorded which). Some clones in this sample may be carry-over from other donors' samples.

The J gene is TRBJ1-2, the V gene TRBV28, with D possibly TRBD1 on 6 matching bases. Per germline, CDR1 MDHEN and CDR2 SYDVKM. V was pared by 5 bases and J by 8 bases, with 12 bases between. There are 12 residues in the CDR3. The CDR3 is CASSPGGAGYTF. The CDR3 DNA reads TGTGCCAGCAGTCCGGGGGGCGCGGGCTACACCTTC.

V is TRBV7-3 and J is TRBJ2-7; D is ambiguous. V was cut by 4 bases and J by 2 bases, with 9 bases left in between. Germline V gives CDR1 SGHTA, CDR2 FQGTGA. This CDR3 has 13 amino acids. The DNA for the CDR3 is TGTGCCAGCAGCTGGGGTCCCCCCTACGAGCAGTACGTC. It specifies CASSWGPPYEQYV.

Here the CDR3 reads CASSLLAGTYNEQFF. CDR3 in DNA: TGTGCCAGCAGCTTACTAGCGGGGACCTACAATGAGCAGTTCTTC. This sequence joins TRBV7-6 and TRBJ2-1, with TRBD2 matching 9 bases. This CDR3 comprises 15 residues. Germline V gene lookup returns CDR1 SGHVS and CDR2 FNYEAQ. V dropped 2 bases and J dropped 2; count of bases not matched to a gene: 1.

This clone is labeled as medium-sized (0.01 to 0.1%). The J gene is TRBJ1-1, the V gene TRBV20-1, with unresolved D. The length of the CDR3 is 12 residues. Per the germline V gene, CDR1 is DFQATT and CDR2 is SNEGSKA (reference sequence). The CDR3 sequence is CNPTELNTEAFF. The CDR3 DNA is TGCAACCCGACTGAGCTGAACACTGAAGCTTTCTTT.

This clone is medium-sized by share. The same CDR3 is also encoded by other DNA sequences in this sample. The chain combines TRBV6-1 with TRBJ2-7; D unclear. The CDR3 extends over 11 amino acids. The germline V and J ends were trimmed by 1 base and 4 bases, with 2 bases remaining between them. Germline V CDR1 and CDR2: MNHNS, SASEGT. CDR3 in amino acids: CASSEGYEQYF. In DNA, the CDR3 is TGTGCCAGCAGTGAAGGTTACGAGCAGTACTTC.

In this sample, this clone turned up many times. The same CDR3 also results from other DNA sequences found in this sample. This chain joins TRBV7-6 and TRBJ2-6; D unclear. V dropped 5 bases and J dropped 2 bases, with 7 bases sitting between them. CDR3 length: 14 residues. From germline, CDR1 is SGHVS and CDR2 FNYEAQ. The CDR3 protein is CASSPSPGANVLTF. DNA of the CDR3: TGTGCCAGCAGCCCTTCTCCTGGGGCCAACGTCCTGACTTTC.

In this sample, this clone turned up once. The rearrangement uses TRBV20-1 and TRBJ2-6; D is uncertain. From germline, CDR1 is DFQATT and CDR2 SNEGSKA (reference sequence). The CDR3 consists of 15 residues. V gave up 1 base and J gave up 3 bases, with 10 bases separating them. CDR3 bases: TGCAGTGCTAGAGCACCATACCATGGGGCCAACGTCCTGACTTTC. Translating gives CSARAPYHGANVLTF.

This clone occurred a few times. This chain uses TRBV6-4 with TRBJ2-6; tentative D call: TRBD2 (6 bases). Trimming removed 3 bases at V and 4 bases at J, with 10 bases between. CDR3 length equals 15 residues. Germline V gene data show CDR1 as MRHNA and CDR2 as SNTAGT. The CDR3: CASSDGGLGANVLTF. In DNA form, the CDR3 reads TGTGCCAGCAGTGATGGGGGACTGGGGGCCAACGTCCTGACTTTC.

There are many counts of this clone. V usage is TRBV9 and J usage is TRBJ2-6; unclear D gene. Germline V gene data show CDR1 as SGDLS and CDR2 as YYNGEE. The CDR3 is 15 amino acids. Between the trimmed V and J ends, which lost 0 bases and 2 bases, there was a span of 6 bases. The CDR3 region has the DNA TGTGCCAGCAGCGTAGGACCGACTGGGGCCAACGTCCTGACTTTC. Translation: CASSVGPTGANVLTF. Using reference TRBV9 and TRBJ2-6 for the parts outside the CDR3, the full variable domain is DSGVTQTPKHLITATGQRVTLRCSPRSGDLSVYWYQQSLDQGLQFLIQYYNGEERAKGNILERFSAQQFPDLHSELNLSSLELGDSALYFCASSVGPTGANVLTFGAGSRLTVL.

This chain links TRBV7-2 with TRBJ1-2; D call uncertain. CDR1 SGHTA and CDR2 FQGNSA come from the germline V gene. The CDR3 length is 14 residues. V was clipped by 5 bases and J by 5 bases, with 15 bases between them. The CDR3 region has the DNA TGTGCCAGCAGCCTAGGGTGGACGGAATATGGCTACACCTTC. Its protein product is CASSLGWTEYGYTF.

By frequency in the sample, this clone is large. The rearrangement links TRBV9 to TRBJ1-2; maybe TRBD1 (5 bases). CDR1 is SGDLS and CDR2 is YYNGEE in the germline V gene. The CDR3 runs to 15 residues. V lost 2 bases and J lost 2, with 13 bases in between. The CDR3 here is CASSVHGDVNYGYTF. CDR3 nucleotides: TGTGCCAGCAGCGTCCACGGGGACGTCAACTATGGCTACACCTTC.

The CDR3 loop is CACITGQPWSWPQHF. In DNA form, the CDR3 reads TGTGCCTGCATTACCGGACAGCCATGGAGTTGGCCACAGCATTTT. The chain employs TRBV6-6 and TRBJ1-5, with D perhaps matching TRBD1 (6 bases). The ends were cut back, 11 bases at V and 13 bases at J, with 30 bases in the middle. This CDR3 comprises 15 residues. Germline CDR1 MNHNY, CDR2 SVGAGI (reference sequence).

This clone was seen at least ten times. The chain carries TRBV30 and TRBJ2-2; TRBD2 matches at 8 bases. The V gene's germline CDR1 is GTSNPN and CDR2 SVGIG (reference sequence). J gave up 7 bases and V 2 bases, and 15 bases lay outside the gene matches. The CDR3 consists of 17 residues. This CDR3 reads CAWSREGEPSWVGELFF. The DNA of the CDR3 is TGTGCCTGGAGTCGGGAGGGAGAACCTTCGTGGGTCGGGGAGCTGTTTTTT.

The CDR3 sequence is CASSSGWGSYEQYF. Written as DNA, the CDR3 is TGTGCCAGCAGCTCAGGGTGGGGCTCCTACGAGCAGTACTTC. The chain carries TRBV11-2 and TRBJ2-7, with a possible D match to TRBD1 (5 bases). The V and J ends lost 4 bases and 0 bases respectively, with 10 bases between them. CDR3 length equals 14 residues. Per the germline V gene, CDR1 is SGHAT and CDR2 is FQNNGV.

This clone was recorded once. The chain recombines TRBV18 with TRBJ1-3; D is ambiguous. Germline lookup yields CDR1 KGHSH and CDR2 LQKENI. V was trimmed by 3 bases and J by 0 bases, leaving 15 bases between them. There are 17 residues in the CDR3. The DNA of the CDR3 is TGTGCCAGCTCACCTAGGACCCTCGCACGCTCTGGAAACACCATATATTTT. It yields the protein CASSPRTLARSGNTIYF.

The chain couples TRBV18 to TRBJ2-7, with TRBD1 identical over 8 bases. J gave up 3 bases and V 3 bases, and 7 bases lay outside the gene matches. Looked up from germline, CDR1 is KGHSH and CDR2 is LQKENI. The CDR3 extends over 15 amino acids. The CDR3 loop reads CASSPRQGKYYEQYF. CDR3 nucleotides: TGTGCCAGCTCACCCAGACAGGGGAAGTACTACGAGCAGTACTTC.

This clone has just a few counts. At one boundary the junction diverges from the germline segment, which might be a read error. V is TRBV19 and J is TRBJ1-2; no clear D. Germline lookup yields CDR1 LNHDA and CDR2 SQIVND (reference sequence). The CDR3 has 14 amino acids. This chain's CDR3 is CTSSLDPNGVGYTF. As DNA, the CDR3 is TGTACCAGTAGTCTCGACCCGAATGGTGTTGGCTACACCTTC.

This clone has at least ten counts. The V and J genes are TRBV7-9 and TRBJ2-7, with D uncertain. The germline V gene encodes CDR1 SEHNR and CDR2 FQNEAQ (reference sequence). This CDR3 is built from 11 residues. The V and J ends lost 5 bases and 5 bases respectively, with 7 bases between them. DNA for the CDR3: TGTGCCAGCAGCAATAGTAACGAGCAGTACTTC. Amino acid sequence: CASSNSNEQYF.